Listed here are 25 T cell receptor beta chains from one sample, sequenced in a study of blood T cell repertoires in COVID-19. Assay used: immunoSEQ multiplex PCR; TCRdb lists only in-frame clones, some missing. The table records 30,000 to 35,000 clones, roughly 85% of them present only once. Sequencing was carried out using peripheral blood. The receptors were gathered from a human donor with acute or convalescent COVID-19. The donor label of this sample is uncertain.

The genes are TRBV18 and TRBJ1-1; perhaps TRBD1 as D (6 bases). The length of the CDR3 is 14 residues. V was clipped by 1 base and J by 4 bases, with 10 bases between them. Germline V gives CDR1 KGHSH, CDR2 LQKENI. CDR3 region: CASSPHREGTEAFF. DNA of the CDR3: TGTGCCAGCTCACCACACAGGGAGGGCACTGAAGCTTTCTTT.

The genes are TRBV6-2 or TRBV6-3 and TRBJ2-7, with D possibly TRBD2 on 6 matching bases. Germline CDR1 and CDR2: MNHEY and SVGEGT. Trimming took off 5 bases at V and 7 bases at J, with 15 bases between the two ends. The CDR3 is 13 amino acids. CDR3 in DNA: TGTGCCAGCAGTGGATTTAGCGGTGGAGAGCAGTACTTC. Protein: CASSGFSGGEQYF.

CDR3 sequence reads: CASSQGHRADEKLFF. In DNA form, the CDR3 reads TGTGCCAGCAGCCAAGGGCACAGAGCCGATGAAAAACTGTTTTTT. V gene TRBV14 combines with J gene TRBJ1-4; D not resolved. V dropped 1 base and J dropped 6 bases, with 12 bases sitting between them. The CDR3 covers 15 residues. From germline, CDR1 is SGHDN and CDR2 FVKESK.

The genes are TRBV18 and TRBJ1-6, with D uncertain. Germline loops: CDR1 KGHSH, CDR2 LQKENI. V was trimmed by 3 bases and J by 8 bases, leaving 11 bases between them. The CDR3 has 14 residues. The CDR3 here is CASSPRAEDSPLHF. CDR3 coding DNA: TGTGCCAGCTCACCGCGGGCAGAGGATTCACCCCTCCACTTT.

The CDR3 coding sequence is TGTGCCAGTTCCGGGACTAGCGGTAGCACAGATACGCAGTATTTT. Amino acid sequence: CASSGTSGSTDTQYF. The chain couples TRBV19 to TRBJ2-3; 11 positions agree with TRBD2. V lost 8 bases and J lost 0; bases outside the gene matches: 4. CDR1 LNHDA and CDR2 SQIVND come from the germline V gene (reference sequence). The CDR3 consists of 15 residues.

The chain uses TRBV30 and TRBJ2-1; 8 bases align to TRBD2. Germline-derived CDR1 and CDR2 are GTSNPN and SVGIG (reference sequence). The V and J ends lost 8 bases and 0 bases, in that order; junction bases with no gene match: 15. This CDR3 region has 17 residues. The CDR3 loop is CATTAAGGLSSYNEQFF. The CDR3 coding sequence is TGTGCCACGACGGCGGCGGGGGGACTTAGCTCCTACAATGAGCAGTTCTTC.

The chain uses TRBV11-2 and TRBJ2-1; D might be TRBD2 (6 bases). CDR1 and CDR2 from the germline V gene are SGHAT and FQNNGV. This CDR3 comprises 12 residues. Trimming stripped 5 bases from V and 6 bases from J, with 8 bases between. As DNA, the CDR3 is TGTGCCAGCAGCCCGGGGGTCAATGAGCAGTTCTTC. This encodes CASSPGVNEQFF.

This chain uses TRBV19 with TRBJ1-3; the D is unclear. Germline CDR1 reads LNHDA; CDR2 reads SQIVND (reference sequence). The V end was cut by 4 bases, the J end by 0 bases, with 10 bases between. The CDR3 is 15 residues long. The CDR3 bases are TGTGCCAGTAGTACCTTATTATTCTCTGGAAACACCATATATTTT. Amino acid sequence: CASSTLLFSGNTIYF.

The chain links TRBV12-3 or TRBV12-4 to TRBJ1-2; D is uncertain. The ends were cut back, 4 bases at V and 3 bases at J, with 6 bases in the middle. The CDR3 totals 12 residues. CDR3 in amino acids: CASSSGDYGYTF. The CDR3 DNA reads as TGTGCCAGCAGTTCCGGGGACTATGGCTACACCTTC.

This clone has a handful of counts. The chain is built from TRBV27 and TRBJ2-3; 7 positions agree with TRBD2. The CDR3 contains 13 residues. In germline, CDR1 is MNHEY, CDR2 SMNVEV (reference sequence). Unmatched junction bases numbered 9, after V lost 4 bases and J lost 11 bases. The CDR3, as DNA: TGTGCCAGCAGTTCCTCTATAGGGAGGGAGCAGTATTTT. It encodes CASSSSIGREQYF.

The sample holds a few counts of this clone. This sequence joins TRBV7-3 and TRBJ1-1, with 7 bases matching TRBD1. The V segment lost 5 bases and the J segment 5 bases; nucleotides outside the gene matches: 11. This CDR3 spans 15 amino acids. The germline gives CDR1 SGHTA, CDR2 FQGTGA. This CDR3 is CASSQSPAGGTEAFF. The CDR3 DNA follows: TGTGCCAGCAGCCAAAGCCCGGCAGGGGGTACTGAAGCTTTCTTT.

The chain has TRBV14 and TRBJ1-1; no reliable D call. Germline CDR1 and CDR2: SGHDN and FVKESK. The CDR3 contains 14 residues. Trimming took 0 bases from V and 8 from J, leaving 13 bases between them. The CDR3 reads CASSQDTRPREAFF. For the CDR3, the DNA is TGTGCCAGCAGCCAAGATACCCGTCCGAGAGAAGCTTTCTTT. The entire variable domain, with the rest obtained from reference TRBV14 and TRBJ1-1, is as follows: EAGVTQFPSHSVIEKGQTVTLRCDPISGHDNLYWYRRVMGKEIKFLLHFVKESKQDESGMPNNRFLAERTGGTYSTLKVQPAELEDSGVYFCASSQDTRPREAFFGQGTRLTVV.

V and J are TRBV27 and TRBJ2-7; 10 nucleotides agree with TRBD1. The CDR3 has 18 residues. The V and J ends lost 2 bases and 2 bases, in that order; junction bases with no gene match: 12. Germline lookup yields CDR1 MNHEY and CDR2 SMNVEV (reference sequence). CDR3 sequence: CASSLNDRGRAQPYEQYF. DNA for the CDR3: TGTGCCAGCAGTTTAAACGACAGGGGGCGCGCCCAACCCTACGAGCAGTACTTC.

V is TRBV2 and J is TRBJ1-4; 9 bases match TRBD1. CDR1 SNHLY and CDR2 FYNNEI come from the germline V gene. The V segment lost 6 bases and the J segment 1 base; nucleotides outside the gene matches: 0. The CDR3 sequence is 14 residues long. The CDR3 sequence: CASRDRGTNEKLFF. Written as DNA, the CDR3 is TGTGCCAGCAGGGACAGGGGAACTAATGAAAAACTGTTTTTT.

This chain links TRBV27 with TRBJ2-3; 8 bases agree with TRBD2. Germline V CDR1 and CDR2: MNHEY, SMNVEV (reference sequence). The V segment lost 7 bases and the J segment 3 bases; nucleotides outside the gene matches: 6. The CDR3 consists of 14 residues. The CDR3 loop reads CASISRGGTDTQYF. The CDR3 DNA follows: TGTGCCAGCATTAGTCGGGGGGGGACAGATACGCAGTATTTT.

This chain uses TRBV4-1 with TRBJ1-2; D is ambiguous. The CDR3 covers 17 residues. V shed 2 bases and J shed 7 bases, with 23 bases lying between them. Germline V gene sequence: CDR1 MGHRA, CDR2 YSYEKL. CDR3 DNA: TGCGCCAGCAGCCAAAGCGGACGGTGGGCTGAGGGCGGTGGCTACACCTTC. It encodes CASSQSGRWAEGGGYTF.

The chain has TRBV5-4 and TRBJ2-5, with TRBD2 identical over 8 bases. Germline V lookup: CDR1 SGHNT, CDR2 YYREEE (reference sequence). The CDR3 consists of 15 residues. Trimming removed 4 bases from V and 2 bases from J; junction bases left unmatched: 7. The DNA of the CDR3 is TGTGCCAGCAGCCTAAAGCGGGGGCTACAAGAGACCCAGTACTTC. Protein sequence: CASSLKRGLQETQYF.

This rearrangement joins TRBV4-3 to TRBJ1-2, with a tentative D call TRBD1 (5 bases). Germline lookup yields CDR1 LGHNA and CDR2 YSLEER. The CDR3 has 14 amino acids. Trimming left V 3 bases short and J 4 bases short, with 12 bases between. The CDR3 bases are TGCGCCAGCAGCCACCCCGGGGGGACCTATGGCTACACCTTC. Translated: CASSHPGGTYGYTF.

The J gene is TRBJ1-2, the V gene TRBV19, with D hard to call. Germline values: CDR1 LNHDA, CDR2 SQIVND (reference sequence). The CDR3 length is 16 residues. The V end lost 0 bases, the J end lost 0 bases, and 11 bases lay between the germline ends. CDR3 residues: CASSIELRGSNYGYTF. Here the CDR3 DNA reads TGTGCCAGTAGTATAGAGTTGCGGGGATCTAACTATGGCTACACCTTC.

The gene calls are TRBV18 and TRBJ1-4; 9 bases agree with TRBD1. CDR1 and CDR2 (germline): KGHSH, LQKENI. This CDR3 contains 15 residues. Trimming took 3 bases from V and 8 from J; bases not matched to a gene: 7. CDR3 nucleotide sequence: TGTGCCAGCTCACCCGGGACAGGGTTAGACGAAAAACTGTTTTTT. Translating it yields CASSPGTGLDEKLFF.

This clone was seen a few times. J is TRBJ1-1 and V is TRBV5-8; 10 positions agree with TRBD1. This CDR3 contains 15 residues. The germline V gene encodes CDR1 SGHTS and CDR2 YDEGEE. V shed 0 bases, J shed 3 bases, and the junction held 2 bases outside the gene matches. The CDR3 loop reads CASSLEDRGYTEAFF. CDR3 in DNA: TGTGCCAGCAGCTTGGAGGACAGGGGGTACACTGAAGCTTTCTTT.

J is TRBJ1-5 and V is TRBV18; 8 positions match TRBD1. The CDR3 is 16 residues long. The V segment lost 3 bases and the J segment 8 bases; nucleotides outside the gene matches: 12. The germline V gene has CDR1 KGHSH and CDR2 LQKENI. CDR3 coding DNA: TGTGCCAGCTCACCGATGGGACAGGCCGAGACAGAGCCCCAGCATTTT. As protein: CASSPMGQAETEPQHF.

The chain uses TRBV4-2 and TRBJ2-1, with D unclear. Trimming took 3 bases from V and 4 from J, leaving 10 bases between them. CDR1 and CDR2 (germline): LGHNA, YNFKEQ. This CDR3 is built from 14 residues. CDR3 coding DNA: TGTGCCAGCAGCCACCCCGGAGCTTACAATGAGCAGTTCTTC. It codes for CASSHPGAYNEQFF.

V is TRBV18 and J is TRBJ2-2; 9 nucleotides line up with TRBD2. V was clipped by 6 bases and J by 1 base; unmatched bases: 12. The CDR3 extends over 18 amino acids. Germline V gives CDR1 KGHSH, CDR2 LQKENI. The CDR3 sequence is CASSPPLAGVKNTGELFF. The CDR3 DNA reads TGTGCCAGCTCCCCCCCCTTAGCGGGAGTAAAGAACACCGGGGAGCTGTTTTTT.

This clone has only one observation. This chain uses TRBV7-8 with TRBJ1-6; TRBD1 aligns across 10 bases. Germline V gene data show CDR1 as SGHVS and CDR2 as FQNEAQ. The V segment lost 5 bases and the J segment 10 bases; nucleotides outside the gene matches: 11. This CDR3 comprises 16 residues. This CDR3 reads CASSQTRDRGWSPLHF. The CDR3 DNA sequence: TGTGCCAGCAGCCAGACCCGGGACAGGGGTTGGTCACCCCTCCACTTT. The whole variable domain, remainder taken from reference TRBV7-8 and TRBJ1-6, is GAGVSQSPRYKVAKRGQDVALRCDPISGHVSLFWYQQALGQGPEFLTYFQNEAQLDKSGLPSDRFFAERPEGSVSTLKIQRTQQEDSAVYLCASSQTRDRGWSPLHFGNGTRLTVT.